This TCR beta chain was retrieved from a study of T cell responses to AZD1222 COVID-19 vaccine. Study-wide results and caveats: Spike-specific TCR repertoires showed rising breadth and depth after two AZD1222 doses.

The length of the CDR3 is 15 residues. CDR1 is LNHDA and CDR2 is SQIVND in the germline V gene (reference sequence). Trimming left V 9 bases short and J 7 bases short, with 21 bases between. This table comes from immunoSEQ multiplex PCR, and its TCRdb copy is limited to in-frame clones, with some not included. Of roughly 120,000 clones listed, around 85% were seen once; the top ten hold about 4%. This clone has just one count. The antigen remains undetermined. The gene calls are TRBV19 and TRBJ1-4; D possibly corresponds to TRBD1 (5 bases). The TCR sequence derives from an adult in good health. Sequencing was performed on peripheral blood, taken on day 0 of MenACWY control vaccination. The CDR3 protein is CASMPGLPSGEKLFF. The CDR3 DNA is TGTGCCAGCATGCCGGGACTCCCAAGCGGTGAAAAACTGTTTTTT.